This paragraph reports one T cell receptor (beta chain). V dropped 4 bases and J dropped 1 base, with 11 bases sitting between them. CDR1 and CDR2 from the germline V gene are SGHRS and YFSETQ. This CDR3 region has 14 residues. The data originate from a study of radiation and T cells in renal cell carcinoma. Study-level background: Nephrectomy followed 15 Gy stereotactic body radiation by 4 weeks.

As to time point: baseline pretreatment blood. Treatment noted: 15 Gy SBRT to primary tumor, nephrectomy 4 weeks later. Data came from immunoSEQ multiplex PCR; TCRdb stores just in-frame clones and leaves some out. This sample has about 140,000 clones, with around four fifths found just once. The gene calls are TRBV5-1 and TRBJ1-1; D gene unclear. The source of this sequence is a woman between 45 and 60 years old with renal cell carcinoma. Sequences were derived from blood, sampled from a patient whose treatment included radiotherapy and nephrectomy. The DNA of the CDR3 is TGCGCCAGCAGCCTGACCAGTGGGAACACTGAAGCTTTCTTT. This sequence encodes CASSLTSGNTEAFF.